The entry below gives a single T cell receptor beta chain sequence along with its context. Its specificity is not known. This specimen belongs to a study of blood T cells in healthy people across ages. Study observations and caveats: Estimates of total diversity, which came from one million sequenced T cells, were considered to be underestimates. The study could not conclusively compare naive and antigen-experienced cells, given its unsorted PBMCs.

V was pared by 3 bases and J by 5 bases, with 7 bases of the junction left unmatched. Germline CDR1 is SQVTM and CDR2 is ANQGSEA. This CDR3 is built from 14 residues. Next came a second PCR, run for about 6 to 12 cycles, which used a sample-barcoded 5' primer along with a J-beta primer mix. All samples gave at least 2.5 million CDR3-containing paired-end reads. TCRdb re-derived calls from the 5' RACE reads in MiXCR, one entry per CDR3 protein. The table has approximately 1,000,000 distinct CDR3 sequences, more than 30% seen once; the top ten hold about an eighth. This chain joins TRBV29-1 and TRBJ2-7, with 10 bases lining up with TRBD2. This receptor was obtained from a man between 18 and 29 years old in good health. The sample taken for sequencing was blood. The CDR3 sequence: CSVDTSGTLNEQYF. The DNA of the CDR3 is TGCAGCGTTGACACTAGCGGGACCCTAAACGAGCAGTACTTC.